Listed below are T cell receptor beta chains from one sample, sequenced in a study of blood T cell repertoires in COVID-19. TCRdb's table, derived via immunoSEQ multiplex PCR, lists solely in-frame clones and lacks some. The sample contains 25,000 to 30,000 clones, around 87% of which appear only once. Material for sequencing was peripheral blood. The receptors shown here come from a human donor in a cohort sampled during active COVID-19. CDR3s include the opening cysteine and the closing phenylalanine or tryptophan. Fields, in order: CDR3 protein, CDR3 DNA, clone size, V gene, CDR3 length, J gene, D gene. D genes are given only for firm matches. Clone size is shown for a subset of rows, as once, few, many or a class of expanded clone.

CASSLPWTGEYEQYF | TGTGCCAGCAGTCTCCCCTGGACAGGGGAGTACGAGCAGTACTTC | - | TRBV28 | 15 | TRBJ2-7 | TRBD1
CASSQDINYGYTF | TGTGCCAGCAGCCAAGACATCAATTATGGCTACACCTTC | - | TRBV3-1/TRBV3-2 | 13 | TRBJ1-2 | -
CASTTSGGAHGTDTQYF | TGTGCCAGCACAACTAGCGGGGGGGCCCACGGCACAGATACGCAGTATTTT | - | TRBV2 | 17 | TRBJ2-3 | TRBD2
CASTPPTSGGTREKTQYF | TGTGCCAGCACCCCGCCAACTAGCGGGGGGACCAGGGAAAAGACCCAGTACTTC | few | TRBV28 | 18 | TRBJ2-5 | TRBD2
CSAGGTVLSYNEQFF | TGCAGCGCGGGGGGGACAGTCCTCTCCTACAATGAGCAGTTCTTC | - | TRBV29-1 | 15 | TRBJ2-1 | -
CASSFSPEGEQYF | TGTGCCAGCAGCTTCAGTCCGGAGGGCGAGCAGTACTTC | - | TRBV11-2 | 13 | TRBJ2-7 | -
CASSLGGGEWTDTQYF | TGTGCCAGCAGCTTAGGAGGGGGCGAATGGACAGATACGCAGTATTTT | - | TRBV11-1 | 16 | TRBJ2-3 | TRBD1
CASSQDGLAGGYEQFF | TGTGCCAGCAGCCAAGATGGACTAGCGGGGGGCTATGAGCAGTTCTTC | - | TRBV4-2 | 16 | TRBJ2-1 | TRBD2
CASSPQGTYEQYF | TGTGCCAGTAGTCCCCAGGGGACCTACGAGCAGTACTTC | - | TRBV19 | 13 | TRBJ2-7 | -
CATSDLAGDTDTQYF | TGTGCCACCAGTGATTTAGCGGGGGACACAGATACGCAGTATTTT | few | TRBV24-1 | 15 | TRBJ2-3 | TRBD2
CASSSTEGTRSSYEQYF | TGTGCCAGCAGTTCCACCGAGGGGACTAGGAGCTCCTACGAGCAGTACTTC | - | TRBV25-1 | 17 | TRBJ2-7 | TRBD2
CASSLRTGVGNTEAFF | TGTGCCAGCAGTTTACGGACAGGGGTGGGGAACACTGAAGCTTTCTTT | - | TRBV28 | 16 | TRBJ1-1 | TRBD1
CASSFAGGSNYGYTF | TGTGCCAGCAGCTTCGCAGGGGGTTCTAACTATGGCTACACCTTC | few | TRBV7-6 | 15 | TRBJ1-2 | TRBD1
CASSRLQGAYNEQFF | TGTGCCAGCAGCCGTTTGCAGGGGGCCTACAATGAGCAGTTCTTC | - | TRBV9 | 15 | TRBJ2-1 | TRBD1
CASSQGGGENEQFF | TGTGCCAGCAGCCAAGGCGGCGGGGAAAATGAGCAGTTCTTC | - | TRBV11-2 | 14 | TRBJ2-1 | -
CVGLAGGADTQYF | TGCGTAGGACTAGCGGGGGGGGCAGATACGCAGTATTTT | - | TRBV2 | 13 | TRBJ2-3 | TRBD2
CASSLSGGFEAFF | TGTGCCAGCAGCCTCTCAGGGGGCTTTGAAGCTTTCTTT | - | TRBV3-1/TRBV3-2 | 13 | TRBJ1-1 | TRBD1